The entry that follows covers one T cell receptor (beta chain) sequence. What it recognizes is unknown. This sample is part of a study of OX40 agonist ivuxolimab in advanced cancers. Study in general: Three patients responded partially, comprising one with hepatocellular carcinoma and two with cutaneous melanoma. Findings and limits, study-wide: Low normalized clonal expansion also occurred in some nonresponding patients.

The data were produced by immunoSEQ multiplex PCR, yet TCRdb's version contains in-frame clones alone and is incomplete. The table records 65,000 or so clones, approximately 90% of them present only once. Looked up from germline, CDR1 is MDHEN and CDR2 is SYDVKM. The germline V and J ends were trimmed by 7 bases and 1 base, with 13 bases remaining between them. The CDR3 covers 14 residues. The specimen comprised CD4+ or CD8+ T cells sorted from blood, sampled in a trial of the OX40 agonist ivuxolimab. V usage is TRBV28 and J usage is TRBJ1-1; tentatively, D is TRBD1 (6 bases). The source of this sequence is an adult with an advanced solid tumor such as melanoma, head and neck, liver or kidney cancer. The CDR3 region has the DNA TGTGCCAGCACCATGACAGGAAGGAACACTGAAGCTTTCTTT. Its translation is CASTMTGRNTEAFF.